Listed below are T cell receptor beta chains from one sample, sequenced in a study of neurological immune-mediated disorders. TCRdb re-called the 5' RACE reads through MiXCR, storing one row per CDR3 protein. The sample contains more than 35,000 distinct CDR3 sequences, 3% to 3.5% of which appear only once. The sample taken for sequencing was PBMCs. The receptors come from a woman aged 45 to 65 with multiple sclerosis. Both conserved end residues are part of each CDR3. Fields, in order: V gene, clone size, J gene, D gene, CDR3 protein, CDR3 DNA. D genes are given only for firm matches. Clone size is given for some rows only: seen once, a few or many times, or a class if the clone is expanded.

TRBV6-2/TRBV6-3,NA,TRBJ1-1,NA,CDSSRPQTEAFF,TGTGACAGCAGCAGGCCACAAACTGAAGCTTTCTTT
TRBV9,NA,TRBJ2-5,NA,CASSPRGPGTQYF,TGTGCCAGCAGCCCCCGTGGCCCCGGGACCCAGTACTTC
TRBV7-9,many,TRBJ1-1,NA,CASRSTGNTEAFF,TGTGCCAGCAGGTCCACAGGGAACACTGAAGCTTTCTTT
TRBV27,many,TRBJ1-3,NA,CASRLEYSGNTIYF,TGTGCCAGCAGGCTTGAGTATTCTGGAAACACCATATATTTT
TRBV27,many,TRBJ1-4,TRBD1,CASRRGQGNEKLFF,TGTGCCAGCCGACGGGGACAGGGAAATGAAAAACTGTTTTTT
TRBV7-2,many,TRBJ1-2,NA,CASSLQVSNPVSYGYTF,TGTGCCAGCAGCTTACAGGTTTCCAACCCAGTCTCCTATGGCTACACCTTC
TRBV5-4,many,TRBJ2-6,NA,CASSRPVGTGTGANVLTF,TGTGCCAGCAGCCGGCCGGTAGGGACTGGGACTGGGGCCAACGTCCTGACTTTC
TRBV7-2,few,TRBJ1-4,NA,CASSPDPLAYEKLFF,TGTGCCAGCAGCCCCGATCCCTTGGCTTATGAAAAACTGTTTTTT
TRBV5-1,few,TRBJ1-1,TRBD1,CASSLRDRFHTEAFF,TGCGCCAGCAGCTTGAGGGACAGATTCCACACTGAAGCTTTCTTT
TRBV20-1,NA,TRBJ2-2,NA,CSASRNTGELFF,TGCAGTGCTAGTCGTAACACCGGGGAGCTGTTTTTT
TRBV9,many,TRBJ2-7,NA,CASSAGPVVDEQYF,TGTGCCAGCAGCGCGGGACCGGTGGTGGACGAGCAGTACTTC
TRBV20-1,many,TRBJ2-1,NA,CSARDPVSGDNEQFF,TGCAGTGCTAGAGATCCGGTCAGCGGTGACAATGAGCAGTTCTTC
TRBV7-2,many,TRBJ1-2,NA,CASSLDPNYGYTF,TGTGCCAGCAGCTTGGACCCTAACTATGGCTACACCTTC
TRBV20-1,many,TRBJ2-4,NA,CSARDSQKNIQYF,TGCAGTGCTAGAGATTCCCAGAAAAACATTCAGTACTTC
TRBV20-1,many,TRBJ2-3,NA,CSAGRLGGTDTQYF,TGCAGTGCTGGAAGACTAGGGGGCACAGATACGCAGTATTTT
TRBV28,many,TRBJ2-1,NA,CATLIRGNNEQFF,TGTGCCACCCTAATCAGGGGAAATAATGAGCAGTTCTTC
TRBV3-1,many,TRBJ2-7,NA,CASSQFLAYEQYF,TGTGCCAGCAGCCAATTTCTTGCCTACGAGCAGTACTTC
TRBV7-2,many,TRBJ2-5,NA,CASSWNSGTIEPETQYF,TGTGCCAGCAGCTGGAACTCCGGGACCATAGAGCCAGAGACCCAGTACTTC
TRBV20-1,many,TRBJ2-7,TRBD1,CSAGPPQGVYEQYF,TGCAGTGCTGGGCCGCCTCAGGGGGTCTACGAGCAGTACTTC
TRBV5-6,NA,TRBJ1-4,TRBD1,CASSLGQGARSEKLFF,TGTGCCAGCAGCTTGGGACAGGGGGCTAGGAGTGAAAAACTGTTTTTT
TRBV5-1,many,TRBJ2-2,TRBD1,CASSTRTGVVAGELFF,TGCGCCAGCAGCACAAGGACAGGGGTGGTCGCCGGGGAGCTGTTTTTT
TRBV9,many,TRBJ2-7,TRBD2,CASSTRTSGGQQYF,TGTGCCAGCAGCACGCGGACTAGCGGAGGTCAGCAGTACTTC
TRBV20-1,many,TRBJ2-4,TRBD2,CSASGLAGGNIQYF,TGCAGTGCTTCCGGACTAGCGGGAGGGAACATTCAGTACTTC
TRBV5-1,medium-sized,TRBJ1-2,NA,CASSLIGFYGYTF,TGCGCCAGCAGCTTGATAGGGTTTTATGGCTACACCTTC
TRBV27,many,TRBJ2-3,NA,CASSLREGTQYF,TGTGCCAGCAGTTTACGGGAAGGTACGCAGTATTTT
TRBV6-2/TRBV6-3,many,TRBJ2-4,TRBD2,CASSWGGLAAKNIQYF,TGTGCCAGCAGTTGGGGGGGACTAGCGGCCAAAAACATTCAGTACTTC
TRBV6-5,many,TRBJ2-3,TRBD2,CASSQTTPGGPGDTQYF,TGTGCCAGCAGTCAAACAACCCCGGGGGGGCCAGGAGATACGCAGTATTTT